This T cell receptor beta chain was retrieved from a study of neoadjuvant anti-PD-1 for oral cavity cancer. Study-level information: Patients without progression got a fourth dose around day 43.

Per the germline V gene, CDR1 is SEHNR and CDR2 is FQNEAQ (reference sequence). Trimming cost V 5 bases and J 5 bases, with 18 bases left between them. The CDR3 totals 15 residues. TCRdb's copy holds only in-frame clones and misses some; the assay was immunoSEQ multiplex PCR. The sample lists just under 70,000 clones, roughly 84% occurring once. Noted time point: after neoadjuvant nivolumab, at surgical resection. In its sample, this clone was seen a few times. The specimen was PBMCs, collected after nivolumab (anti-PD-1) treatment. The clonotype comes from a person aged 40 to 85 with oral cavity squamous cell carcinoma. The genes are TRBV7-9 and TRBJ2-5; tentatively, D is TRBD1 (6 bases). The CDR3 sequence is CASSQDRSSGETQYF. The CDR3 DNA reads as TGTGCCAGCAGCCAAGACAGGTCGTCTGGGGAGACCCAGTACTTC.